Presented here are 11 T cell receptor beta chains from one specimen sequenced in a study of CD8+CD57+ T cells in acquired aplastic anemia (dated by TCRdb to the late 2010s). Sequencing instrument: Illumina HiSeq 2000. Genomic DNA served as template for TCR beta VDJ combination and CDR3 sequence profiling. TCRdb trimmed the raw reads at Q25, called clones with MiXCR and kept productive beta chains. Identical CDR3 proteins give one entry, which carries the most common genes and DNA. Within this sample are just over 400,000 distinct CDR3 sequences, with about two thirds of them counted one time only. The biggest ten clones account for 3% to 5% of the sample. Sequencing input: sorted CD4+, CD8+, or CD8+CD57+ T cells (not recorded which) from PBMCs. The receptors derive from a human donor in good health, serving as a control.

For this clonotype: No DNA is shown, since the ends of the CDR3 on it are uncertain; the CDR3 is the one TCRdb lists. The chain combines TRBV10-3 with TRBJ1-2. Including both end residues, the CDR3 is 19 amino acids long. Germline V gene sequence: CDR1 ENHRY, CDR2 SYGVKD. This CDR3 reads CASGATNEFFGSGSYGYTF.

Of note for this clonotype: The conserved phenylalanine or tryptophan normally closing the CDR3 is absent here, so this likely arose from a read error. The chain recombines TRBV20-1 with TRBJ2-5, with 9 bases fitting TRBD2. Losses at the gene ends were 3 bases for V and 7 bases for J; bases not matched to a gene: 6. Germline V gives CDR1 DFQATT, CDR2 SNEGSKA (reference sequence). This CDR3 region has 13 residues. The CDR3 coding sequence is TGCAGTGCTAGGCGGCTAGCGGGAAGGACCCAGTACCTC. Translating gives CSARRLAGRTQYL.

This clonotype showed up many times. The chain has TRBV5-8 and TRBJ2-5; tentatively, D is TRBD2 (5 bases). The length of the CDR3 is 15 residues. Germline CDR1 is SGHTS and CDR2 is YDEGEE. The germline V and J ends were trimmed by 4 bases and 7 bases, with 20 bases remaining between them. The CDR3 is CASSASGGVVVTQYF. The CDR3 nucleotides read TGTGCCAGCAGCGCGAGCGGTGGGGTTGTAGTGACCCAGTACTTC.

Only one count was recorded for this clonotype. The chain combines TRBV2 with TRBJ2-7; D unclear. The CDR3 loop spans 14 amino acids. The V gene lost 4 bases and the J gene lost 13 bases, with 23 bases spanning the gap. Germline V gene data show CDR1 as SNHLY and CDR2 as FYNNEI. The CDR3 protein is CASSASRSNGDTYF. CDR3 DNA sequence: TGTGCCAGCAGTGCATCACGATCAAATGGCGACACCTACTTC.

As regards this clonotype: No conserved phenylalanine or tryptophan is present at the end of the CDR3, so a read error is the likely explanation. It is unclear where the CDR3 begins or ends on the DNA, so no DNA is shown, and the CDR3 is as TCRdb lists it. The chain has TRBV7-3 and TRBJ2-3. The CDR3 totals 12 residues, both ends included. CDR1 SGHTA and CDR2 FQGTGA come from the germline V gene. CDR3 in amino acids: CASSDRADTPSY.

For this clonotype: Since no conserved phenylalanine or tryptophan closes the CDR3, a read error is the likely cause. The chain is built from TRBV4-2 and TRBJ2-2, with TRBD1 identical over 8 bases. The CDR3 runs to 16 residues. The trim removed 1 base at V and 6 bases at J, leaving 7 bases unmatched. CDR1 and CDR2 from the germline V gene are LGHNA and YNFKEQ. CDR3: CASSQGRTGRAGELFS. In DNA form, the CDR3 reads TGTGCCAGCAGCCAAGGGAGGACAGGGCGCGCCGGGGAGCTGTTTTCT.

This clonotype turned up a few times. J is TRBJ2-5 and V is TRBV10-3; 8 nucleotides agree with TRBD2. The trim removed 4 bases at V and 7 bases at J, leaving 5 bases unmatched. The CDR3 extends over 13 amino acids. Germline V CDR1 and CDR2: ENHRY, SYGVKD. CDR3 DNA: TGTGCCATCAGTGCCCCGGGACTAGGGACCCAGTACTTC. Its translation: CAISAPGLGTQYF.

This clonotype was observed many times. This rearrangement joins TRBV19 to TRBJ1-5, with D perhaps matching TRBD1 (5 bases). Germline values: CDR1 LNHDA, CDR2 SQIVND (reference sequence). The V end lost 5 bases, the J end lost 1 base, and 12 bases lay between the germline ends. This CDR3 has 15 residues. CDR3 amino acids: CASSPRGASNQPQHF. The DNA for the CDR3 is TGTGCCAGTAGTCCGCGAGGGGCCAGCAATCAGCCCCAGCATTTT.

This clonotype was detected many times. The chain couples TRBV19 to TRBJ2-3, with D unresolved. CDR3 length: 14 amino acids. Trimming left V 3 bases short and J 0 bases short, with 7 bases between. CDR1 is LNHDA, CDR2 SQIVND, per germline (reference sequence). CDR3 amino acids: CASSMGLSTDTQYF. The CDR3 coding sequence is TGTGCCAGTAGTATGGGATTAAGCACAGATACGCAGTATTTT.

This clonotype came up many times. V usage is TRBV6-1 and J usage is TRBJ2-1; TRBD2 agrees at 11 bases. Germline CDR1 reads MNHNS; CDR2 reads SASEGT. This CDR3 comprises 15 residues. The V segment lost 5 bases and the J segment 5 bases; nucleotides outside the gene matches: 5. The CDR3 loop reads CASSPGTSGHNEQFF. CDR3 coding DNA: TGTGCCAGCAGTCCTGGGACTAGCGGCCACAATGAGCAGTTCTTC.

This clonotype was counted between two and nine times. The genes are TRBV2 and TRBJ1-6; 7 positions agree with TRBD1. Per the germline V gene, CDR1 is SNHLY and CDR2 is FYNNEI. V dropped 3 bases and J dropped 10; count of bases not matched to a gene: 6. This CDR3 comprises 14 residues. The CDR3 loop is CASSDQQGRSPLHF. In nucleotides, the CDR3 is TGTGCCAGCAGTGACCAACAGGGGCGATCACCCCTCCACTTT.